Shown below are 5 T cell receptor beta chains from a single sample sequenced in a study of blood T cell repertoires in COVID-19. Generated by immunoSEQ multiplex PCR, the TCRdb table keeps only in-frame clones and is missing some. In the table there are about 98,000 clones, roughly 84% of which are singletons. The sample consisted of peripheral blood. Receptors were obtained from a human donor in a cohort sampled during active COVID-19.

A note on this clone: The same CDR3 can be traced to other DNA sequences in this sample. The chain combines TRBV18 with TRBJ1-4; TRBD1 matches at 11 bases. Germline loops: CDR1 KGHSH, CDR2 LQKENI. The CDR3 has 15 residues. Trimming cost V 4 bases and J 6 bases; bases outside gene matches: 4. This chain's CDR3 is CASSRPGQGDEKLFF. The DNA for the CDR3 is TGTGCCAGCTCACGACCGGGACAGGGGGATGAAAAACTGTTTTTT.

The CDR3 loop reads CASSPRTTSYEQYF. The DNA for the CDR3 is TGTGCCAGCTCACCAAGGACAACCTCCTACGAGCAGTACTTC. The rearrangement links TRBV18 to TRBJ2-7, with TRBD1 as a possible D gene (5 bases). Germline V gene lookup returns CDR1 KGHSH and CDR2 LQKENI. The CDR3 extends over 14 amino acids. Trimming removed 2 bases from V and 0 bases from J, with 8 bases in between.

This chain connects TRBV5-1 to TRBJ2-5; D perhaps matches TRBD2 (7 bases). V gave up 4 bases and J gave up 5 bases, with 18 bases separating them. Germline CDR1 is SGHRS and CDR2 is YFSETQ. The CDR3 length is 15 residues. In nucleotides, the CDR3 is TGCGCCAGCAGCGGCTGGGGGGGGCTTGAGGAGACCCAGTACTTC. Amino acid sequence: CASSGWGGLEETQYF.

The chain links TRBV28 to TRBJ1-4; the D gene is possibly TRBD1 (6 bases). Germline V gene sequence: CDR1 MDHEN, CDR2 SYDVKM. The V end was cut by 7 bases, the J end by 7 bases, with 10 bases between. The CDR3 loop spans 12 amino acids. In DNA, the CDR3 is TGTGCCAGCAAACAGGGAGTTGAAAAACTGTTTTTT. This sequence encodes CASKQGVEKLFF. Together with reference TRBV28 and TRBJ1-4, the CDR3 gives the full variable domain: DVKVTQSSRYLVKRTGEKVFLECVQDMDHENMFWYRQDPGLGLRLIYFSYDVKMKEKGDIPEGYSVSREKKERFSLILESASTNQTSMYLCASKQGVEKLFFGSGTQLSVL.

CDR3: CASHRDSLYTDTQYF. The DNA of the CDR3 is TGTGCCAGCCACCGGGACAGTTTATACACAGATACGCAGTATTTT. The chain couples TRBV6-5 to TRBJ2-3, with 7 bases lining up with TRBD1. Trimming removed 8 bases from V and 2 bases from J; junction bases left unmatched: 10. The CDR3 is 15 residues long. Germline loops: CDR1 MNHEY, CDR2 SVGAGI.